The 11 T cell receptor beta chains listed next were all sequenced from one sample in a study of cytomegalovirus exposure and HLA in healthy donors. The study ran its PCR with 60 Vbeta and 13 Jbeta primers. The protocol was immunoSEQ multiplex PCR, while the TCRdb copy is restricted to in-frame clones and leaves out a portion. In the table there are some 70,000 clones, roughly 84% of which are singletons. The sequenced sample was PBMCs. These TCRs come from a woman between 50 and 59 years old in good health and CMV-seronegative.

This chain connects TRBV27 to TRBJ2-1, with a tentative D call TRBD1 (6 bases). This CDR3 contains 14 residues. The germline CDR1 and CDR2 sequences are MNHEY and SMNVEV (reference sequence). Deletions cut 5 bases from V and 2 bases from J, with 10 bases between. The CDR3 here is CASSHRAPYNEQFF. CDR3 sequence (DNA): TGTGCCAGCAGTCACAGGGCCCCCTACAATGAGCAGTTCTTC.

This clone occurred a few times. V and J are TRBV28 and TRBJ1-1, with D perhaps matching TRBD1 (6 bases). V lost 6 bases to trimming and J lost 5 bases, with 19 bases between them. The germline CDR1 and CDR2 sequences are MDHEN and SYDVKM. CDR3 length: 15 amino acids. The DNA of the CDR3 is TGTGCCAGCAGCCGCCTCATAACAGGGAAGACTGAAGCTTTCTTT. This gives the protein CASSRLITGKTEAFF.

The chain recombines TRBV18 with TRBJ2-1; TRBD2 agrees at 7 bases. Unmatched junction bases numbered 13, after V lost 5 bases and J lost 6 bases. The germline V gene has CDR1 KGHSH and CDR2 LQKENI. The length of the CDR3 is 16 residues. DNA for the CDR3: TGTGCCAGCTCAGGCGGACTAGTGGTATGGAGCAATGAGCAGTTCTTC. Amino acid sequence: CASSGGLVVWSNEQFF.

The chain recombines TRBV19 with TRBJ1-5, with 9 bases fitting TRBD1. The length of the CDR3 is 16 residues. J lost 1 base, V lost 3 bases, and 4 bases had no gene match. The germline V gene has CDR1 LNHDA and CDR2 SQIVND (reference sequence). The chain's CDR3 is CASSMRTGESNQPQHF. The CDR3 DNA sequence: TGTGCCAGTAGTATGAGGACAGGGGAGAGCAATCAGCCCCAGCATTTT.

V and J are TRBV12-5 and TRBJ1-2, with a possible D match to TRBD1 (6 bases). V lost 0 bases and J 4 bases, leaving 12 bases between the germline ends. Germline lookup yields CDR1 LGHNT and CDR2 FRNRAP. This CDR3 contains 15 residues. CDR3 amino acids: CASGLVRTASYGYTF. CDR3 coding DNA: TGTGCTAGTGGTTTGGTACGGACAGCTTCCTATGGCTACACCTTC.

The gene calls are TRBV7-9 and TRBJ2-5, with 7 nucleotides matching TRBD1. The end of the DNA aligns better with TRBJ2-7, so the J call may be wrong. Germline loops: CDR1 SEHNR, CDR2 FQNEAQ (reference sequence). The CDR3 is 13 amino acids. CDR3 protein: CASSPRGTYEQYF. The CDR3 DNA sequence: TGTGCCAGCAGCCCCAGGGGGACCTACGAGCAGTACTTC.

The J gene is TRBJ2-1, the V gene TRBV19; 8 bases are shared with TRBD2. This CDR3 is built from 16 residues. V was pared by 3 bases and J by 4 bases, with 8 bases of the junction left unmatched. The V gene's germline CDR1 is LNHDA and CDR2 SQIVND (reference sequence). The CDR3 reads CASSMTDGRAYNEQFF. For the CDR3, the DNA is TGTGCCAGTAGTATGACTGACGGGAGGGCTTACAATGAGCAGTTCTTC.

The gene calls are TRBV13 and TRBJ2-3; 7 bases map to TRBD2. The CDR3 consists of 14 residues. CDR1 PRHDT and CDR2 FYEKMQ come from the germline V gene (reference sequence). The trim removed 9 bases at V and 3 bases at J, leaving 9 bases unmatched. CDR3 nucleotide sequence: TGTGCCAGTCGGTGGGCGGGAGAGACAGATACGCAGTATTTT. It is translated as CASRWAGETDTQYF.

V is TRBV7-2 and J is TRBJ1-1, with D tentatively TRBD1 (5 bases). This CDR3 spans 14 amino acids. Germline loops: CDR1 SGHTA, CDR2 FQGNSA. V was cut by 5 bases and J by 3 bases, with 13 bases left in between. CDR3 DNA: TGTGCCAGCAGCCCACAGGTTGGGTACACTGAAGCTTTCTTT. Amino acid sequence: CASSPQVGYTEAFF.

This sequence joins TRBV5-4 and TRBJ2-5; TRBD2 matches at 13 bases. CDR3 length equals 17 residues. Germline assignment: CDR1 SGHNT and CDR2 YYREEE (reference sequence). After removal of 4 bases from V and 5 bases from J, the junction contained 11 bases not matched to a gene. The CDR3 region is CASSPRTSGGGAETQYF. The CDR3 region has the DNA TGTGCCAGCAGCCCACGGACTAGCGGGGGCGGAGCGGAGACCCAGTACTTC.

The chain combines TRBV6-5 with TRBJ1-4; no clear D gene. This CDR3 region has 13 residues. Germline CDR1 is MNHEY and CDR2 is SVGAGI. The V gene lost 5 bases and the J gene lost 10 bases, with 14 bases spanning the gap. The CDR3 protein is CASSPSTRGKLFF. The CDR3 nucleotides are TGTGCCAGCAGTCCCTCGACCCGGGGAAAACTGTTTTTT.